The 21 T cell receptor beta chains presented below share a single source sample, sequenced in a study of T cells in Graves' hyperthyroidism and ophthalmopathy (dated by TCRdb to between 2018 and 2020). The library came from multiplex PCR. Sequencer: Illumina HiSeq 2000. Amplification of TCR beta CDR3 regions was carried out from RNA transcripts. The first round of RT-PCR for the TCR CDR3 was performed with the HTBI primer set and the Qiagen OneStep RT-PCR kit. The public reads were reprocessed in TCRdb via fastp at Q25 and MiXCR, keeping in-frame beta chains. Rows merge per CDR3 protein into single entries with the most common DNA and genes. The sample profile shows 250,000 to 400,000 distinct CDR3 sequences; roughly 15% of them were found once. The ten largest clones capture 30% to 35% of the sample. Sequenced sample: blood. These receptors were collected from a woman in her thirties or forties with Graves' ophthalmopathy.

In its sample, this clonotype was seen many times. This chain uses TRBV7-2 with TRBJ2-2; the match to TRBD2 covers 9 bases. CDR1 and CDR2 (germline): SGHTA, FQGNSA. The CDR3 is 16 residues long. The V gene end was trimmed by 6 bases and the J gene end by 0 bases; junction bases not matched to a gene: 5. This CDR3 is CASRDGGGANTGELFF. The CDR3 bases are TGTGCCAGCAGAGATGGCGGGGGGGCGAACACCGGGGAGCTGTTTTTT.

This clonotype was observed at least ten times. The chain couples TRBV6-1 to TRBJ2-5, with D tentatively TRBD1 or TRBD2 (5 bases each). Germline CDR1 and CDR2: MNHNS and SASEGT. Trimming removed 2 bases from V and 13 bases from J, with 20 bases in between. CDR3 length: 14 amino acids. In DNA form, the CDR3 reads TGTGCCAGCAGTGAACCGGGCAGGGTCGACGGGGCGTACTTC. Amino acid sequence: CASSEPGRVDGAYF.

This clonotype was observed many times. V gene TRBV19 combines with J gene TRBJ1-1; D is unresolved. Per germline, CDR1 LNHDA and CDR2 SQIVND (reference sequence). The length of the CDR3 is 14 residues. V was trimmed by 6 bases and J by 3 bases, leaving 14 bases between them. DNA for the CDR3: TGTGCCAGTAGCTCGGTTTTATGGGACACTGAAGCTTTCTTT. Its translation is CASSSVLWDTEAFF. The whole variable domain, filled in from reference TRBV19 and TRBJ1-1, reads DGGITQSPKYLFRKEGQNVTLSCEQNLNHDAMYWYRQDPGQGLRLIYYSQIVNDFQKGDIAEGYSVSREKKESFPLTVTSAQKNPTAFYLCASSSVLWDTEAFFGQGTRLTVV.

DNA for the CDR3: TGCGCCAGCAGCCTAACGGACAGCTATGGCTACACCTTC. Encoded protein: CASSLTDSYGYTF. The V gene is TRBV5-1, the J gene TRBJ1-2; D might be TRBD1 (6 bases). Trimming cost V 4 bases and J 4 bases, with 11 bases left between them. CDR1 and CDR2 from the germline V gene are SGHRS and YFSETQ. CDR3 length equals 13 residues.

This clonotype has just a few counts. The genes are TRBV9 and TRBJ2-6, with 10 bases matching TRBD1. Unmatched junction bases numbered 10, after V lost 3 bases and J lost 1 base. The CDR3 has 19 amino acids. CDR1 is SGDLS, CDR2 YYNGEE, per germline. CDR3 region: CASSARTGGRESGANVLTF. In DNA form, the CDR3 reads TGTGCCAGCAGCGCAAGGACAGGGGGAAGAGAATCTGGGGCCAACGTCCTGACTTTC.

This clonotype came up many times. This chain joins TRBV6-4 and TRBJ2-2; 10 bases agree with TRBD2. Germline V gives CDR1 MRHNA, CDR2 SNTAGT. V was pared by 8 bases and J by 5 bases, with 8 bases of the junction left unmatched. There are 15 residues in the CDR3. The CDR3 loop reads CASRIAGGGTGELFF. CDR3 coding DNA: TGTGCCAGCCGAATAGCGGGAGGTGGAACCGGGGAGCTGTTTTTT.

This clonotype was recorded many times. The rearrangement joins TRBV12-3 or TRBV12-4 to TRBJ1-1, with 8 bases lining up with TRBD1. CDR3 size: 13 residues. Trimming took 5 bases from V and 8 from J; bases not matched to a gene: 7. The CDR3 protein is CASSAQGVTEAFF. The CDR3 coding sequence is TGTGCCAGCAGTGCACAGGGGGTGACGGAAGCTTTCTTT.

This clonotype was observed at least ten times. The V and J genes are TRBV3-1 and TRBJ1-2; D uncertain. In germline, CDR1 is LGHDT, CDR2 YNNKEL (reference sequence). This CDR3 comprises 14 residues. The germline V and J ends were trimmed by 0 bases and 4 bases, with 9 bases remaining between them. CDR3 protein: CASSQEGSSYGYTF. The CDR3 DNA is TGTGCCAGCAGCCAAGAGGGGAGCTCCTATGGCTACACCTTC. Filled out from reference TRBV3-1 and TRBJ1-2, the complete variable domain reads DTAVSQTPKYLVTQMGNDKSIKCEQNLGHDTMYWYKQDSKKFLKIMFSYNNKELIINETVPNRFSPKSPDKAHLNLHINSLELGDSAVYFCASSQEGSSYGYTFGSGTRLTVV.

This rearrangement joins TRBV2 to TRBJ2-5; no clear D gene. The CDR3 length is 12 residues. The germline V and J ends were trimmed by 4 bases and 3 bases, with 6 bases remaining between them. Germline CDR1 reads SNHLY; CDR2 reads FYNNEI. CDR3 in DNA: TGTGCCAGCAGTGTTGGGGAAGAGACCCAGTACTTC. The encoded protein is CASSVGEETQYF.

This clonotype has a count of ten or more. In DNA, the CDR3 is TGTGCCAGCAGTTCGGGCGATTCACCCCTCCACTTT. Translated: CASSSGDSPLHF. The V and J genes are TRBV6-1 and TRBJ1-6; D is uncertain. This CDR3 is 12 amino acids long. Germline CDR1 is MNHNS and CDR2 is SASEGT. The ends were cut back, 5 bases at V and 8 bases at J, with 7 bases in the middle.

This clonotype was observed at least ten times. Its ends do not fully match the called genes, so a read error is possible. The chain joins TRBV3-1 to TRBJ1-2, with 7 bases fitting TRBD1. CDR1 LGHDT and CDR2 YNNKEL come from the germline V gene (reference sequence). This CDR3 is built from 14 residues. The CDR3 DNA sequence: TGTGCCAGCAGTCAAGGCCGTACAGGGGCACGCTACACCTTC. Protein: CASSQGRTGARYTF.

This clonotype was picked up many times. The chain joins TRBV29-1 to TRBJ2-2, with D possibly matching TRBD2 (5 bases). The CDR3 has 14 amino acids. V lost 6 bases and J lost 6, with 17 bases in between. The V gene's germline CDR1 is SQVTM and CDR2 ANQGSEA. This CDR3 reads CSVKWEFLPGELFF. Here the CDR3 DNA reads TGCAGCGTCAAGTGGGAGTTCTTGCCCGGGGAGCTGTTTTTT.

Ten or more counts support this clonotype. The chain has TRBV6-2 or TRBV6-3 and TRBJ2-1; TRBD2 agrees at 8 bases. Per the germline V gene, CDR1 is MNHEY and CDR2 is SVGEGT. With 5 bases clipped from V and 7 bases from J, the junction kept 7 bases outside the gene matches. This CDR3 is built from 14 residues. CDR3 sequence (DNA): TGTGCCAGCAGTCGGCTAGCGGGCACTAATGAGCAGTTCTTC. Encoded protein: CASSRLAGTNEQFF.

This chain connects TRBV14 to TRBJ1-1; D gene uncertain. This CDR3 is 14 amino acids long. Germline values: CDR1 SGHDN, CDR2 FVKESK. V was pared by 3 bases and J by 1 base, with 9 bases between. CDR3 in amino acids: CASSHGLWNTEAFF. CDR3 bases: TGTGCCAGCAGCCACGGACTCTGGAACACTGAAGCTTTCTTT.

This clonotype appeared many times. CDR3 nucleotides: TGTGCCAGCAGCTCATCCGGCAAATGGCGGGGCCAAGAGACCCAGTACTTC. Protein product: CASSSSGKWRGQETQYF. The chain combines TRBV11-2 with TRBJ2-5; D is perhaps TRBD2 (6 bases). Germline assignment: CDR1 SGHAT and CDR2 FQNNGV. The CDR3 loop spans 17 amino acids. Trimming stripped 4 bases from V and 1 base from J, with 19 bases between.

This clonotype was observed at least ten times. The chain is built from TRBV20-1 and TRBJ2-1; tentative D call: TRBD2 (6 bases). The CDR3 runs to 15 residues. Per germline, CDR1 DFQATT and CDR2 SNEGSKA (reference sequence). Trimming removed 6 bases at V and 6 bases at J, with 21 bases between. The CDR3 DNA reads as TGCAGTGCCCCAAACCCCCGGGAGCTTTCCAATGAGCAGTTCTTC. Its translation is CSAPNPRELSNEQFF.

This clonotype was picked up many times. The chain carries TRBV28 and TRBJ1-5; 7 nucleotides line up with TRBD1. With V trimmed by 7 bases and J by 5 bases, 14 bases remained unmatched. This CDR3 region has 16 residues. Looked up from germline, CDR1 is MDHEN and CDR2 is SYDVKM. CDR3: CASKGGGSGGHQPQHF. CDR3 coding DNA: TGTGCCAGCAAAGGGGGCGGGTCCGGAGGGCATCAGCCCCAGCATTTT.

The table lists this clonotype with many counts. V is TRBV5-1 and J is TRBJ2-1; 10 bases are a match to TRBD2. Germline CDR1 reads SGHRS; CDR2 reads YFSETQ. V dropped 4 bases and J dropped 5; count of bases not matched to a gene: 6. This CDR3 is 15 amino acids long. The CDR3 here is CASSAPGLANNEQFF. The CDR3 DNA follows: TGCGCCAGCAGCGCGCCGGGACTAGCGAACAATGAGCAGTTCTTC.

This chain's CDR3 is CASSQDNNQPQHF. The CDR3, as DNA: TGTGCCAGCAGCCAGGACAACAATCAGCCCCAGCATTTT. The chain combines TRBV7-8 with TRBJ1-5; weak D call: TRBD1 (5 bases). The CDR3 is made up of 13 amino acids. Trimming took 5 bases from V and 3 from J, leaving 8 bases between them. The germline V gene has CDR1 SGHVS and CDR2 FQNEAQ.

Many counts were recorded for this clonotype. V and J are TRBV13 and TRBJ1-1, with D unclear. CDR3 length: 13 residues. V was cut by 5 bases and J by 6 bases, with 13 bases left in between. Germline CDR1 is PRHDT and CDR2 is FYEKMQ (reference sequence). CDR3 sequence reads: CASSQKRTSEAFF. For the CDR3, the DNA is TGTGCCAGCAGCCAGAAACGGACCTCTGAAGCTTTCTTT.

This clonotype was counted many times. The rearrangement joins TRBV13 to TRBJ1-1, with D uncertain. Germline V gene lookup returns CDR1 PRHDT and CDR2 FYEKMQ (reference sequence). The CDR3 is made up of 13 amino acids. Trimming took 3 bases from V and 1 from J, leaving 6 bases between them. The CDR3 region has the DNA TGTGCCAGCAGCTTGGAAAGGAACACTGAAGCTTTCTTT. Translating it yields CASSLERNTEAFF.